The 21 T cell receptor beta chains listed next were all sequenced from one sample in a study of monozygotic twins with inflammatory bowel disease. TCRdb re-called the 5' RACE reads, yielding one record per CDR3 amino acid sequence without DNA. The sample has some 170,000 distinct CDR3 sequences. The source material was blood. Every receptor here comes from a human donor with ulcerative colitis or Crohn's disease, or a healthy co-twin of an affected twin (not recorded which).

The chain joins TRBV29-1 to TRBJ2-7. The length of the CDR3 is 12 residues. The germline gives CDR1 SQVTM, CDR2 ANQGSEA. This CDR3 is CSVSTGYGEQYF.

This chain connects TRBV27 to TRBJ2-7; TCRdb designates TRBD2, a call that cannot be tested without DNA. CDR3 length: 16 residues. CDR1 MNHEY and CDR2 SMNVEV come from the germline V gene (reference sequence). This CDR3 is CASTRLSGTSSYEQYF.

The V gene is TRBV18, the J gene TRBJ1-2. Germline V gene lookup returns CDR1 KGHSH and CDR2 LQKENI. The length of the CDR3 is 14 residues. The CDR3: CASSLNGEVYGYTF.

The chain employs TRBV7-2 and TRBJ2-7. This CDR3 comprises 16 residues. From germline, CDR1 is SGHTA and CDR2 FQGNSA. The CDR3 protein is CASSLSLATMSYEQYF.

This chain joins TRBV5-1 and TRBJ2-3; TCRdb's D gene call, TRBD2, goes unchecked for lack of DNA. The germline CDR1 and CDR2 sequences are SGHRS and YFSETQ. The CDR3 loop spans 16 amino acids. The CDR3 region is CASSWASGIGTDTQYF.

The chain recombines TRBV10-3 with TRBJ2-3. This CDR3 has 15 amino acids. Germline lookup yields CDR1 ENHRY and CDR2 SYGVKD. CDR3 residues: CAISHLGLTADTQYF.

V and J are TRBV10-3 and TRBJ2-5; as DNA is missing, the TRBD2 call by TCRdb cannot be tested. The CDR3 has 17 residues. The germline V gene has CDR1 ENHRY and CDR2 SYGVKD. CDR3 amino acids: CAISEGLAGVLGETQYF.

V and J are TRBV28 and TRBJ2-7; checking the TCRdb D call of TRBD1 is not possible without DNA. Germline-derived CDR1 and CDR2 are MDHEN and SYDVKM. This CDR3 is built from 14 residues. The CDR3 reads CASSPLTGNYEQYF. The complete variable domain, with remaining parts taken from reference TRBV28 and TRBJ2-7, reads DVKVTQSSRYLVKRTGEKVFLECVQDMDHENMFWYRQDPGLGLRLIYFSYDVKMKEKGDIPEGYSVSREKKERFSLILESASTNQTSMYLCASSPLTGNYEQYFGPGTRLTVT.

The gene calls are TRBV20-1 and TRBJ2-1; TCRdb lists TRBD1, though no DNA is available to test this call. Per germline, CDR1 DFQATT and CDR2 SNEGSKA (reference sequence). The length of the CDR3 is 14 residues. CDR3 protein: CSAKLPLGYNEQFF.

The CDR3 spells CSARGQWGQQETQYF. The chain recombines TRBV20-1 with TRBJ2-5; as DNA is missing, the TRBD1 call by TCRdb cannot be tested. CDR1 is DFQATT, CDR2 SNEGSKA, per germline (reference sequence). The CDR3 contains 15 residues.

The J gene is TRBJ2-3, the V gene TRBV27; the D call of TRBD1 rests on TCRdb alone, since no DNA is present to check it. The CDR3 runs 15 residues. Germline CDR1 MNHEY, CDR2 SMNVEV (reference sequence). The CDR3 reads CASSPQGTRTDTQYF.

V is TRBV10-3 and J is TRBJ1-5. The CDR3 consists of 16 residues. The germline gives CDR1 ENHRY, CDR2 SYGVKD. The CDR3 spells CAIKRRHAGSNQPQHF.

CDR3 sequence reads: CASSFWDDIYNEQFF. The chain employs TRBV7-2 and TRBJ2-1. Germline loops: CDR1 SGHTA, CDR2 FQGNSA. The CDR3 extends over 15 amino acids.

The V gene is TRBV18, the J gene TRBJ1-1. The CDR3 has 13 amino acids. CDR1 is KGHSH, CDR2 LQKENI, per germline. The CDR3 sequence is CASFKTMNTEAFF. Combining the CDR3 with reference TRBV18 and TRBJ1-1 gives the whole variable domain NAGVMQNPRHLVRRRGQEARLRCSPMKGHSHVYWYRQLPEEGLKFMVYLQKENIIDESGMPKERFSAEFPKEGPSILRIQQVVRGDSAAYFCASFKTMNTEAFFGQGTRLTVV.

The gene calls are TRBV19 and TRBJ1-6. This CDR3 has 12 residues. Per the germline V gene, CDR1 is LNHDA and CDR2 is SQIVND (reference sequence). The CDR3: CASTKGSSPLHF.

J is TRBJ2-5 and V is TRBV7-6; the TCRdb D gene call, TRBD1, has no DNA to confirm it. The germline CDR1 and CDR2 sequences are SGHVS and FNYEAQ. The CDR3 spans 14 residues. CDR3 protein: CASSRDILAETQYF.

The V call is TRBV4-1, the J call TRBJ2-1; TCRdb outputs TRBD2, but without DNA this stays unchecked. Germline loops: CDR1 MGHRA, CDR2 YSYEKL. The CDR3 extends over 15 amino acids. Here the CDR3 reads CASSKGLADYNEQFF.

The V call is TRBV27, the J call TRBJ2-7; TCRdb designates TRBD2, a call that cannot be tested without DNA. CDR3 length equals 16 residues. The germline CDR1 and CDR2 sequences are MNHEY and SMNVEV (reference sequence). This CDR3 reads CASSVRASGSVYEQYF.

CDR3 region: CASSLQAGENIQYF. The chain links TRBV5-6 to TRBJ2-4; absent DNA, TCRdb's TRBD1 call cannot be checked. The CDR3 totals 14 residues. The germline V gene encodes CDR1 SGHDT and CDR2 YYEEEE.

The gene calls are TRBV5-1 and TRBJ2-2; the D gene TCRdb calls, TRBD1, cannot be checked with no DNA. The CDR3 is 16 residues long. Germline lookup yields CDR1 SGHRS and CDR2 YFSETQ. The CDR3 reads CASSPVTGRSTGELFF.

The chain carries TRBV21-1 and TRBJ1-1. TRBV21-1 is a listed pseudogene. This CDR3 contains 14 residues. The CDR3: CASSILPENTEAFF.